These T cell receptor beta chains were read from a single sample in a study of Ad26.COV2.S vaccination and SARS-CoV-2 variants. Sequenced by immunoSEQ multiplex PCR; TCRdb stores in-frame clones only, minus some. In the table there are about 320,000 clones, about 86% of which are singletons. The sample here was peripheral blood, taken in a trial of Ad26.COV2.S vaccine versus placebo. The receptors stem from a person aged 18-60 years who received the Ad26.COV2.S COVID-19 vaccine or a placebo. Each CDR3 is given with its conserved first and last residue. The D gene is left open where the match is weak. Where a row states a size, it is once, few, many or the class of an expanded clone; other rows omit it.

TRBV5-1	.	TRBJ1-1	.	TGCGCCAGCAGCTTGGAATTTGAAAACACTGAAGCTTTCTTT	CASSLEFENTEAFF
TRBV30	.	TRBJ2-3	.	TGTGCCTGGATGGCAGCTACAGATACGCAGTATTTT	CAWMAATDTQYF
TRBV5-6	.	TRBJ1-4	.	TGTGCCAGCAGCTTGGCCGGGGGCTCGAGGGAAAAACTGTTTTTT	CASSLAGGSREKLFF
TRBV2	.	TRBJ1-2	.	TGTGCCAGCAGTGAATTAGGACAGAAATTCCTCTATGGCTACACCTTC	CASSELGQKFLYGYTF
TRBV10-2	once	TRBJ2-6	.	TGCGCCTCCTACGAGTCCTCTGGGGCCAACGTCCTGACTTTC	CASYESSGANVLTF
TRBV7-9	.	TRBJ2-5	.	TGTGCCAGCAGCTTAGGACGGAGTTACCAAGAGACCCAGTACTTC	CASSLGRSYQETQYF
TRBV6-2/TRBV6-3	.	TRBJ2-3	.	TGTGCCAGCAGTTTCCGAGGACTGTCCCTGGATACGCAGTATTTT	CASSFRGLSLDTQYF
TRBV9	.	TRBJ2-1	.	TGTGCCAGCAGCGTAGACACAGACCCCTACAATGAGCAGTTCTTC	CASSVDTDPYNEQFF
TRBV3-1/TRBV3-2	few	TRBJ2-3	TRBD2	TGTGCCAGCCGGGGAGGGCTCACAGATACGCAGTATTTT	CASRGGLTDTQYF
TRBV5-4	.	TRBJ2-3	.	TGTGCCAGCAGCGAGCGCCGAAGCACAGATACGCAGTATTTT	CASSERRSTDTQYF
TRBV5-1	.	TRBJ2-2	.	TGCGCCAGCAGCTTCCTAAGTAGGGATGCCGGGGAGCTGTTTTTT	CASSFLSRDAGELFF
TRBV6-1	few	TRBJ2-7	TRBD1	TGTGCCAGCAGTACAGGGGGGCCCTACGAGCAGTACTTC	CASSTGGPYEQYF
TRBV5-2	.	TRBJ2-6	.	TGTGCCAGCAAAACGTACCCAGAGTACACAAAGTCGGGCAACGTCCTGACTTTC	CASKTYPEYTKSGNVLTF
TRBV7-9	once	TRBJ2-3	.	TGTGCCAGCAGCGGACAGAGACCCACAGATACGCAGTATTTT	CASSGQRPTDTQYF
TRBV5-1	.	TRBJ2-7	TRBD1	TGCGCCAGCAGCTTGGGACAGGGGAACGAGCAGTACTTC	CASSLGQGNEQYF
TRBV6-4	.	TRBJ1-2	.	TGTGCCAGCAGGAGAACAGGCGAGGGTGGCTACACCTTC	CASRRTGEGGYTF
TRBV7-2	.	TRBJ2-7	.	TGTGCCAGCAGCCTTAGACAGACTGTCTCCTACGAGCAGTACTTC	CASSLRQTVSYEQYF
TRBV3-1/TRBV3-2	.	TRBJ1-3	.	TGTGCCAGCAGCCAAGCGGCCGCGGCCGGAAACACCATATATTTT	CASSQAAAAGNTIYF
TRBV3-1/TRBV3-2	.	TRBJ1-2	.	TGTGCCAGCAGCCAAGCGGAGAACTATGGCTACACCTTC	CASSQAENYGYTF
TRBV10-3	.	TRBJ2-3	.	TGTGCCATCGGGGGGAGCACAGATACGCAGTATTTT	CAIGGSTDTQYF
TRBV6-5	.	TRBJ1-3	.	TGTGCCAGCAGTTCAGGACAGACCTCTGGAAACACCATATATTTT	CASSSGQTSGNTIYF
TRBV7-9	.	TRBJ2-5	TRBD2	TGTGCCAGCAGTTCAGGGACGGGGGGGCTTAGAGAGACCCAGTACTTC	CASSSGTGGLRETQYF
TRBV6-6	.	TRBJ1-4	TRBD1	TGTGCCAGCAGTTACTCGACAGGGGGCAGGGGTGAAAAACTGTTTTTT	CASSYSTGGRGEKLFF
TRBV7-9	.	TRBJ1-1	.	TGTGCCAGCCGTGTAGGAGCGAACACTGAAGCTTTCTTT	CASRVGANTEAFF
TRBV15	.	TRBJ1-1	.	TGTGCCACCAGCAGAGGACGGGGCGCTGAAGCTTTCTTT	CATSRGRGAEAFF
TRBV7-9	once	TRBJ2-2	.	TGTGCCAGCAGCCAGCAGAACACCGGGGAGCTGTTTTTT	CASSQQNTGELFF
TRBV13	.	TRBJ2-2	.	TGTGCCAGCAGCTTAGCACCCGGCCCCACCGGGGAGCTGTTTTTT	CASSLAPGPTGELFF
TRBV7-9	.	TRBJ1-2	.	TGTGCCAGCAGCCCGGACGGAGAATATGGCTACACCTTC	CASSPDGEYGYTF
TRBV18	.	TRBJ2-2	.	TGTGCCAGCTCACCACCCTCCGAGAGAAACACCGGGGAGCTGTTTTTT	CASSPPSERNTGELFF
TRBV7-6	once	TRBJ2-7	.	TGTGCCAGCAGCTTAGCGCAGGGCTTTGCGTCCTACGAGCAGTACTTC	CASSLAQGFASYEQYF
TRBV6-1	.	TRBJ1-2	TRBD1	TGTGCCAGCAGTGAAGCGACAGGGGGGCCGGGGAAGGGCTACACCTTC	CASSEATGGPGKGYTF